The 23 T cell receptor beta chains below were found in one sample sequenced in a study of shared T cell receptors in the human thymus. The table came from immunoSEQ multiplex PCR; TCRdb's copy has only in-frame clones and leaves some out. The sample holds 600,000 or so clones, roughly 86% seen once. These data also featured in a second study, about human thymus T cells.

The sample taken for sequencing was thymocytes. The origin of the receptors is a boy in the first two years of life with a congenital heart defect.

The chain links TRBV2 to TRBJ2-7; 8 bases line up with TRBD1. The CDR3 is 15 residues long. The germline CDR1 and CDR2 sequences are SNHLY and FYNNEI. Trimming at V came to 4 bases and at J to 2 bases, leaving 7 bases not matched to a gene. CDR3 coding DNA: TGTGCCAGCAGTGGTTTGTCGGACAGGGCCTACGAGCAGTACTTC. The encoded protein is CASSGLSDRAYEQYF.

In this sample, this clone turned up a few times. The chain uses TRBV28 and TRBJ1-5; no firm D call. The CDR3 has 15 residues. Trimming shortened V by 9 bases and J by 0 bases, and 15 bases separated the two germline ends. Germline values: CDR1 MDHEN, CDR2 SYDVKM. The CDR3: CASRGTKYSNQPQHF. In nucleotides, the CDR3 is TGTGCCAGTAGAGGTACCAAGTATAGCAATCAGCCCCAGCATTTT.

The J gene is TRBJ1-4, the V gene TRBV28; D unresolved. The V gene's germline CDR1 is MDHEN and CDR2 SYDVKM. V lost 6 bases and J 8 bases, leaving 13 bases between the germline ends. The CDR3 totals 13 residues. The CDR3 nucleotides read TGTGCCAGCAGGTATCGTTCCGGGGAAAAACTGTTTTTT. Protein sequence: CASRYRSGEKLFF. Full variable domain (missing parts from reference TRBV28 and TRBJ1-4): DVKVTQSSRYLVKRTGEKVFLECVQDMDHENMFWYRQDPGLGLRLIYFSYDVKMKEKGDIPEGYSVSREKKERFSLILESASTNQTSMYLCASRYRSGEKLFFGSGTQLSVL.

This rearrangement joins TRBV14 to TRBJ1-2; possible D gene TRBD1, 5 bases. The CDR3 is made up of 13 amino acids. The V gene's germline CDR1 is SGHDN and CDR2 FVKESK. The V end was cut by 4 bases, the J end by 2 bases, with 8 bases between. In nucleotides, the CDR3 is TGTGCCAGCAGCCGTAAGGGGAACTATGGCTACACCTTC. Translation: CASSRKGNYGYTF.

V usage is TRBV4-3 and J usage is TRBJ1-2, with a tentative D call TRBD1 (5 bases). The germline V gene encodes CDR1 LGHNA and CDR2 YSLEER. The CDR3 length is 15 residues. Between the trimmed V and J ends, which lost 0 bases and 2 bases, there was a span of 10 bases. The CDR3 spells CASSQDTDSNYGYTF. The DNA of the CDR3 is TGCGCCAGCAGCCAAGATACCGACAGCAACTATGGCTACACCTTC.

This chain joins TRBV19 and TRBJ2-3; 12 positions match TRBD2. The CDR3 is made up of 18 amino acids. Germline CDR1 reads LNHDA; CDR2 reads SQIVND (reference sequence). The ends lost 3 bases at V and 0 bases at J; junction bases unmatched: 7. The CDR3 nucleotides are TGTGCCAGTAGTATTCGATCTAGCGGGGGGGGTAGCACAGATACGCAGTATTTT. Encoded protein: CASSIRSSGGGSTDTQYF.

The chain links TRBV30 to TRBJ2-1, with 7 bases lining up with TRBD2. The CDR3 has 13 residues. Losses at the gene ends were 3 bases for V and 7 bases for J; bases not matched to a gene: 6. From germline, CDR1 is GTSNPN and CDR2 SVGIG (reference sequence). The CDR3 nucleotides are TGTGCCTGGAGCCCCCGGCGGGAGAATGAGCAGTTCTTC. Amino acid sequence: CAWSPRRENEQFF.

The chain couples TRBV11-2 to TRBJ2-2; TRBD2 matches at 8 bases. CDR1 and CDR2 from the germline V gene are SGHAT and FQNNGV. V was clipped by 4 bases and J by 2 bases; unmatched bases: 12. The CDR3 consists of 18 residues. The CDR3, as DNA: TGTGCCAGCAGCTCTCCAGCCGGCGGGAGGTTCAACACCGGGGAGCTGTTTTTT. Translated, it gives CASSSPAGGRFNTGELFF.

This chain uses TRBV19 with TRBJ1-4; D gene uncertain. The CDR3 has 14 residues. The V gene lost 6 bases and the J gene lost 8 bases, with 16 bases spanning the gap. Germline V gives CDR1 LNHDA, CDR2 SQIVND (reference sequence). CDR3: CASRGGKGLEKLFF. The CDR3 coding sequence is TGTGCCAGTAGGGGAGGAAAGGGATTGGAAAAACTGTTTTTT.

V gene TRBV28 combines with J gene TRBJ1-5, with no clear D. The CDR3 extends over 12 amino acids. The germline CDR1 and CDR2 sequences are MDHEN and SYDVKM. The ends were cut back, 9 bases at V and 8 bases at J, with 14 bases in the middle. CDR3 protein: CASYRVGEPQHF. As DNA, the CDR3 is TGTGCCAGTTACAGAGTCGGGGAGCCCCAGCATTTT.

The J gene is TRBJ2-5, the V gene TRBV5-6, with 7 nucleotides matching TRBD2. J was trimmed by 7 bases and V by 1 base; bases with no gene match: 13. CDR1 is SGHDT and CDR2 is YYEEEE in the germline V gene. This CDR3 is built from 16 residues. The CDR3 DNA follows: TGTGCCAGCAGCTTGACTCATTCCGGGGGGAGTGGGACCCAGTACTTC. This codes for CASSLTHSGGSGTQYF. The whole variable domain, filled in from reference TRBV5-6 and TRBJ2-5, reads DAGVTQSPTHLIKTRGQQVTLRCSPKSGHDTVSWYQQALGQGPQFIFQYYEEEERQRGNFPDRFSGHQFPNYSSELNVNALLLGDSALYLCASSLTHSGGSGTQYFGPGTRLLVL.

This sequence joins TRBV5-1 and TRBJ2-7, with 9 bases fitting TRBD1. The CDR3 consists of 14 residues. The trim removed 6 bases at V and 4 bases at J, leaving 8 bases unmatched. The germline V gene encodes CDR1 SGHRS and CDR2 YFSETQ. The CDR3 here is CASNWPDRGYEQYF. CDR3 nucleotide sequence: TGCGCCAGCAACTGGCCGGACAGGGGTTACGAGCAGTACTTC.

This chain links TRBV10-3 with TRBJ2-3; 12 bases are a match to TRBD2. From germline, CDR1 is ENHRY and CDR2 SYGVKD. V shed 4 bases and J 6 bases; nucleotides not matched to a gene: 5. The CDR3 is made up of 15 amino acids. CDR3 loop: CAISATSGGTDTQYF. DNA for the CDR3: TGTGCCATCAGTGCGACTAGCGGGGGTACGGATACGCAGTATTTT.

V and J are TRBV10-3 and TRBJ2-6; TRBD1 matches at 7 bases. The CDR3 covers 17 residues. CDR1 is ENHRY and CDR2 is SYGVKD in the germline V gene. V lost 6 bases and J lost 1; bases outside the gene matches: 9. The CDR3 region is CAIRPRDRTSGANVLTF. DNA of the CDR3: TGTGCCATCAGGCCCCGGGACAGAACGTCTGGGGCCAACGTCCTGACTTTC.

The rearrangement links TRBV4-1 to TRBJ2-3; D gene unclear. Germline CDR1 and CDR2: MGHRA and YSYEKL. Trimming took 1 base from V and 6 from J, leaving 8 bases between them. The CDR3 covers 13 residues. The CDR3 loop is CASSQGEPDTQYF. The DNA of the CDR3 is TGCGCCAGCAGCCAAGGAGAACCGGATACGCAGTATTTT.

The chain couples TRBV5-1 to TRBJ1-4, with D perhaps matching TRBD1 (6 bases). V was cut by 4 bases and J by 6 bases, with 16 bases left in between. The CDR3 is 15 residues long. Germline V lookup: CDR1 SGHRS, CDR2 YFSETQ. CDR3 DNA: TGCGCCAGCAGCGACGGATCGGACAGCCATGAAAAACTGTTTTTT. This translates into CASSDGSDSHEKLFF.

The genes are TRBV13 and TRBJ2-1, with 10 bases matching TRBD1. J gave up 9 bases and V 5 bases, and 1 base lay outside the gene matches. This CDR3 has 12 residues. Germline CDR1 and CDR2: PRHDT and FYEKMQ (reference sequence). The CDR3 here is CASSGQGVEQFF. For the CDR3, the DNA is TGTGCCAGCAGCGGACAGGGGGTTGAGCAGTTCTTC.

V is TRBV14 and J is TRBJ1-1; 10 nucleotides align to TRBD1. Germline lookup yields CDR1 SGHDN and CDR2 FVKESK. The CDR3 has 15 amino acids. The V gene end was trimmed by 2 bases and the J gene end by 5 bases; junction bases not matched to a gene: 5. The CDR3 reads CASSQTTGQGTEAFF. The CDR3 nucleotides read TGTGCCAGCAGCCAAACGACGGGACAGGGGACTGAAGCTTTCTTT.

CDR3 region: CASSTTSGSTDTQYF. The CDR3 DNA reads TGTGCCAGCAGCACGACTAGCGGGAGCACAGATACGCAGTATTTT. This chain connects TRBV7-9 to TRBJ2-3; TRBD2 agrees at 10 bases. The CDR3 is 15 residues long. With 5 bases clipped from V and 0 bases from J, the junction kept 2 bases outside the gene matches. CDR1 is SEHNR and CDR2 is FQNEAQ in the germline V gene (reference sequence).

The chain is built from TRBV14 and TRBJ1-6; tentative D call: TRBD1 (6 bases). Germline V gene sequence: CDR1 SGHDN, CDR2 FVKESK. The CDR3 contains 16 residues. Trimming pared 1 base from V and 5 bases from J, leaving 12 bases between. The CDR3 DNA follows: TGTGCCAGCAGCCAAGTTGGCAGGGACAATAATTCACCCCTCCACTTT. It is translated as CASSQVGRDNNSPLHF.

The chain employs TRBV20-1 and TRBJ1-2; the D gene is possibly TRBD1 (5 bases). The CDR3 spans 9 residues. Germline V gene sequence: CDR1 DFQATT, CDR2 SNEGSKA (reference sequence). The CDR3 DNA reads as TGCAGCGCAGGGTATGGCTACACCTTC. Translating it yields CSAGYGYTF.

This CDR3 is CASSLEAGGMNYGYTF. The CDR3 coding sequence is TGTGCCAGCAGCCTAGAAGCAGGGGGCATGAACTATGGCTACACCTTC. The chain employs TRBV4-2 and TRBJ1-2, with 8 nucleotides matching TRBD1. Germline V CDR1 and CDR2: LGHNA, YNFKEQ. With V trimmed by 4 bases and J by 2 bases, 9 bases remained unmatched. The CDR3 is 16 amino acids.

The chain carries TRBV4-3 and TRBJ2-3; D might be TRBD1 (5 bases). From germline, CDR1 is LGHNA and CDR2 YSLEER. The CDR3 length is 18 residues. V was cut by 1 base and J by 6 bases, with 23 bases left in between. The CDR3 DNA sequence: TGCGCCAGCAGCCAAGGTGACAGACCCAGCCTTGAAGGGGATACGCAGTATTTT. Protein product: CASSQGDRPSLEGDTQYF.